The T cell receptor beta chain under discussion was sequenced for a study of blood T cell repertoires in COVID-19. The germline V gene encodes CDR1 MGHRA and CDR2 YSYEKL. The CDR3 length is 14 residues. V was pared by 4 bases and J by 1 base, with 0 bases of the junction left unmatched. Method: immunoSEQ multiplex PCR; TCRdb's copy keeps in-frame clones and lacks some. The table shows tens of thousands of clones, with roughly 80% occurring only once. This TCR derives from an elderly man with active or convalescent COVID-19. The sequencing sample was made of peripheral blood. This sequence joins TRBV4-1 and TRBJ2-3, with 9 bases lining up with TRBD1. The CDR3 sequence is CASSRTGGTDTQYF. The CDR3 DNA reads TGCGCCAGCAGCCGGACAGGGGGCACAGATACGCAGTATTTT.